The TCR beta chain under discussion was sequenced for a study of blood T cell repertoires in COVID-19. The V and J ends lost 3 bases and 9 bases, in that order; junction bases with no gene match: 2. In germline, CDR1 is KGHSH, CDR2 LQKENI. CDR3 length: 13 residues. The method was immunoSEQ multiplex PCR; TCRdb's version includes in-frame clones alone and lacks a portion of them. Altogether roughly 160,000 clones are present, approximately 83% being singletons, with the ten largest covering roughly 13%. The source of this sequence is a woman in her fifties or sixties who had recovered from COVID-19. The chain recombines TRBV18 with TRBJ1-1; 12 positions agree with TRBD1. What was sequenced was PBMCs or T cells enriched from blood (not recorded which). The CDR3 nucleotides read TGTGCCAGCTCACCGGGACAGGGGGCGCAAGCTTTCTTT. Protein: CASSPGQGAQAFF.